This T cell receptor beta chain was identified in a study of spatial heterogeneity in lung cancer. Study in general: In the raw reads, each unique TCR and UMI combination was present more than ten times on average.

On this clonotype itself: This beta chain is an off-target read within a library intended for alpha chains, so its frequency means little.

TCRdb re-called the 5' RACE reads with MiXCR, one entry per CDR3 protein. The data hold roughly 4,800 distinct CDR3 sequences, with about 18% observed a single time. Germline values: CDR1 MNHEY, CDR2 SVGAGI. This CDR3 has 14 amino acids. V lost 3 bases, J lost 3 bases, and 10 bases lay in between. The time point is: sample taken at primary tumor resection. No cell sorting; template was whole RNA from tumor, lung tissue or PBMC. Approximately 70 TRACERx patients with early, untreated non-small cell lung cancer donated samples. The sample in question was normal lung tissue next to the tumor, obtained at surgery. The rearrangement joins TRBV6-5 to TRBJ2-3, with D hard to call. This sequence was found in a male donor with early-stage non-small cell lung cancer. The CDR3 loop reads CASSYRGATDTQYF. The DNA for the CDR3 is TGTGCCAGCAGTTATCGTGGAGCAACAGATACGCAGTATTTT.